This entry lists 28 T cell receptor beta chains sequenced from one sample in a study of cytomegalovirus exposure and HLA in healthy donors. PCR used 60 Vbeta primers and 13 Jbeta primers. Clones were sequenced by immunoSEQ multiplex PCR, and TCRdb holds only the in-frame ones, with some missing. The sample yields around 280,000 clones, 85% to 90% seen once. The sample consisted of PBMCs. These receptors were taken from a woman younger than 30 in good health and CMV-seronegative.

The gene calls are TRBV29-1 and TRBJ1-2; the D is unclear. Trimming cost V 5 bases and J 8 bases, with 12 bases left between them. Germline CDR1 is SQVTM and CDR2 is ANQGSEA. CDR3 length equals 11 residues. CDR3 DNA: TGCAGCGTTCGTTCCAGATACGGCTACACCTTC. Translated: CSVRSRYGYTF.

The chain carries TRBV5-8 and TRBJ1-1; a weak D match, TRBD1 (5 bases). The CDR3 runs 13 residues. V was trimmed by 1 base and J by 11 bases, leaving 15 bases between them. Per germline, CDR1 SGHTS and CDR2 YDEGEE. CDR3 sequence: CASSLKWGGLAFF. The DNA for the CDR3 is TGTGCCAGCAGCTTGAAATGGGGCGGCCTGGCTTTCTTT.

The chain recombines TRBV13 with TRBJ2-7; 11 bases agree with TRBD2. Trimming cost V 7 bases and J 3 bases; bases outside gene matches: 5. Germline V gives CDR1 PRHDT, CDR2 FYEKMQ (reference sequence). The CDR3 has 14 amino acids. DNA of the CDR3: TGTGCCAGCACCTCTAGCGGGGGGTTCTACGAGCAGTACTTC. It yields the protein CASTSSGGFYEQYF.

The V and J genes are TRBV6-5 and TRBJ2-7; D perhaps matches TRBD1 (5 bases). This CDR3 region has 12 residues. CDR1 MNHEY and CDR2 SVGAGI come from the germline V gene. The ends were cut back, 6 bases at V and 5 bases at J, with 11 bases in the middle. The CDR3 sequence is CASSPQGNEQYF. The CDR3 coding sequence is TGTGCCAGCAGCCCCCAGGGAAACGAGCAGTACTTC.

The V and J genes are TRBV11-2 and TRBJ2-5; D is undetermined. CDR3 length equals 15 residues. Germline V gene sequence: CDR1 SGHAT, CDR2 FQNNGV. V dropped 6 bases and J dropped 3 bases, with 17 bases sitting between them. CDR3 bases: TGTGCCAGCAGGCGGATTCCGGTCAGAGAAGAGACCCAGTACTTC. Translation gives CASRRIPVREETQYF. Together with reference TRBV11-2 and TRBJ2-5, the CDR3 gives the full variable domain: EAGVAQSPRYKIIEKRQSVAFWCNPISGHATLYWYQQILGQGPKLLIQFQNNGVVDDSQLPKDRFSAERLKGVDSTLKIQPAKLEDSAVYLCASRRIPVREETQYFGPGTRLLVL.

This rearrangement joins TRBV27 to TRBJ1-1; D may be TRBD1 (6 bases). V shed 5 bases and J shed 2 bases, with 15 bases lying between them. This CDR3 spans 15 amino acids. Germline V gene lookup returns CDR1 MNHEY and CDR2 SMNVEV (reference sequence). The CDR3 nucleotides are TGTGCCAGCAGTACCATATGGACAGATAACACTGAAGCTTTCTTT. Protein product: CASSTIWTDNTEAFF.

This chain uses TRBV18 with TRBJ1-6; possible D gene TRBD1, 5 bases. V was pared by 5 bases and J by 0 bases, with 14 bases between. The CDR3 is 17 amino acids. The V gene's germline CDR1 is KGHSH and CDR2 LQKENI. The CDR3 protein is CASSEQVPSSYNSPLHF. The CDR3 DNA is TGTGCCAGCTCAGAACAGGTGCCGAGCTCCTATAATTCACCCCTCCACTTT.

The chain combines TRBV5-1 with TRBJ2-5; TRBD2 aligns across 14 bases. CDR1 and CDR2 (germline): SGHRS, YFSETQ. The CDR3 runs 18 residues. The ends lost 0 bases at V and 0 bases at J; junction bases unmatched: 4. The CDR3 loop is CASSLATSGGAYQETQYF. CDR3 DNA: TGCGCCAGCAGCTTGGCGACTAGCGGGGGGGCGTACCAAGAGACCCAGTACTTC.

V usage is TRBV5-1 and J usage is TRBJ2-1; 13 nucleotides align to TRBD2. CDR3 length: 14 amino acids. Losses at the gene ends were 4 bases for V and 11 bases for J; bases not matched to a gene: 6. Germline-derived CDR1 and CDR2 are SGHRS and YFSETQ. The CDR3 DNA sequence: TGCGCCAGCAGCACGGAGGGACTAGCGGGGAAGCAGTTCTTC. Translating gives CASSTEGLAGKQFF.

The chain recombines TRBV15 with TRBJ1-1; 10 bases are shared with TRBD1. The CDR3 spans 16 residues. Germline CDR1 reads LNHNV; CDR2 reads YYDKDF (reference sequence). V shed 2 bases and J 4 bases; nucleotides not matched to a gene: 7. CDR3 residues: CATSRSRTGGRTEAFF. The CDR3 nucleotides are TGTGCCACCAGCAGATCCCGGACAGGGGGTCGCACTGAAGCTTTCTTT.

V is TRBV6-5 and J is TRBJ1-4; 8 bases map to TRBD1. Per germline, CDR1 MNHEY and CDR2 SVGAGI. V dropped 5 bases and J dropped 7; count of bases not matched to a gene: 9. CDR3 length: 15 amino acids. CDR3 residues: CASSIFQGATEKLFF. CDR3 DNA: TGTGCCAGCAGTATCTTCCAGGGGGCGACTGAAAAACTGTTTTTT.

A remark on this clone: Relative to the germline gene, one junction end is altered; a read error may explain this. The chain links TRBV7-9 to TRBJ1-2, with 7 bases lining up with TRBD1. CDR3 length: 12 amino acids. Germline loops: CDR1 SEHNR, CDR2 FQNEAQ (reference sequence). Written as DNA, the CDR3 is TGTTCCAGCAGCACTGACAGGGATGGCTACACCTTC. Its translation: CSSSTDRDGYTF.

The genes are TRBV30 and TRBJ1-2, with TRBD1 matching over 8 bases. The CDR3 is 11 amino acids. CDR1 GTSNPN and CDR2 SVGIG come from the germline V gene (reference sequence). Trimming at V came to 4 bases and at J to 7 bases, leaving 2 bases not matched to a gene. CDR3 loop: CAWTGGGGYTF. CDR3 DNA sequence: TGTGCCTGGACAGGGGGCGGTGGCTACACCTTC.

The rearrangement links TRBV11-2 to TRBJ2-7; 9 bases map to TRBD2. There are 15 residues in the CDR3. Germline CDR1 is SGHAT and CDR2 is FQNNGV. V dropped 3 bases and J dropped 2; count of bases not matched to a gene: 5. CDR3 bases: TGTGCCAGCAGCTTTAGCGGGGGAGTCACCTACGAGCAGTACTTC. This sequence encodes CASSFSGGVTYEQYF. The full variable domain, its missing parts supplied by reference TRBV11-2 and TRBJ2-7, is EAGVAQSPRYKIIEKRQSVAFWCNPISGHATLYWYQQILGQGPKLLIQFQNNGVVDDSQLPKDRFSAERLKGVDSTLKIQPAKLEDSAVYLCASSFSGGVTYEQYFGPGTRLTVT.

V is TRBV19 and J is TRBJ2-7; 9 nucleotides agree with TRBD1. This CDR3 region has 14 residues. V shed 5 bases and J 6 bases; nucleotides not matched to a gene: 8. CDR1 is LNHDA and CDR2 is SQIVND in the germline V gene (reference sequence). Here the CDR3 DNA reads TGTGCCAGTAGTGGAGGGACAGGGTTCCCCGAGCAGTACTTC. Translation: CASSGGTGFPEQYF.

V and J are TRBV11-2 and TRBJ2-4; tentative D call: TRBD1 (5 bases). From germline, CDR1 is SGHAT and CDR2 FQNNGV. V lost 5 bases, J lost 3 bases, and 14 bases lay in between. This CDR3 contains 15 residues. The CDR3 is CASSPIRGGKNIQYF. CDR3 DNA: TGTGCCAGCAGCCCAATAAGGGGTGGCAAAAACATTCAGTACTTC.

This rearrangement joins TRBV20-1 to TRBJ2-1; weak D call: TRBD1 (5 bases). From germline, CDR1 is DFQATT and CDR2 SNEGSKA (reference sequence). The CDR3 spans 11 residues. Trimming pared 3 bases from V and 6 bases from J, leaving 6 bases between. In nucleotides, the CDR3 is TGCAGTGCTAGCAGGGTCAATGAGCAGTTCTTC. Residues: CSASRVNEQFF.

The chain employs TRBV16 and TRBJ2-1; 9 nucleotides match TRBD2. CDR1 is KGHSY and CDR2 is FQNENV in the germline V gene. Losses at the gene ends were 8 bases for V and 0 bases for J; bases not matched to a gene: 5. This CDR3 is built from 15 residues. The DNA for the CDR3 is TGTGCCAGCTGGTCTAGCGGGGCCTCCTACAATGAGCAGTTCTTC. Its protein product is CASWSSGASYNEQFF. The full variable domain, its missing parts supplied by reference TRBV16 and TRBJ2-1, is GEEVAQTPKHLVRGEGQKAKLYCAPIKGHSYVFWYQQVLKNEFKFLISFQNENVFDETGMPKERFSAKCLPNSPCSLEIQATKLEDSAVYFCASWSSGASYNEQFFGPGTRLTVL.

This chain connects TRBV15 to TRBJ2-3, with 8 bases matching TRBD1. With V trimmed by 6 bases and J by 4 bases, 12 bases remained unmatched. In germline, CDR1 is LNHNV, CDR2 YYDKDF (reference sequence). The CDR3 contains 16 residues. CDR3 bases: TGTGCCACCAGGATCCTTCTGGGACAGGCCCCAGATACGCAGTATTTT. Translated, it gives CATRILLGQAPDTQYF. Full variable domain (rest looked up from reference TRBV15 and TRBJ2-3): DAMVIQNPRYQVTQFGKPVTLSCSQTLNHNVMYWYQQKSSQAPKLLFHYYDKDFNNEADTPDNFQSRRPNTSFCFLDIRSPGLGDTAMYLCATRILLGQAPDTQYFGPGTRLTVL.

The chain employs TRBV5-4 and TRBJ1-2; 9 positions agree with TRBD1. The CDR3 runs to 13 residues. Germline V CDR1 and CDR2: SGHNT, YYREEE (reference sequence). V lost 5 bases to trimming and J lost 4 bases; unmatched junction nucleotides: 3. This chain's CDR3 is CASSSDRGYGYTF. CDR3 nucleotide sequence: TGTGCCAGCAGTTCGGACAGGGGCTATGGCTACACCTTC.

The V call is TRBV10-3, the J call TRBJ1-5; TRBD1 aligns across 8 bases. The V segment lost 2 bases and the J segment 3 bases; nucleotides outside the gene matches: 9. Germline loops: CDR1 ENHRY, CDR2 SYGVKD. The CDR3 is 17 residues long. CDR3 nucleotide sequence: TGTGCCATCAGTGAGCCCACCGACAGGGGTTACAATCAGCCCCAGCATTTT. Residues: CAISEPTDRGYNQPQHF.

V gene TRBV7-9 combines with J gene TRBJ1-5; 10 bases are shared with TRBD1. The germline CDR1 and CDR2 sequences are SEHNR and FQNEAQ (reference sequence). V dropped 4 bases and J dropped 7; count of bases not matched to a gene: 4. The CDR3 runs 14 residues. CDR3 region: CASSSGQGIQPQHF. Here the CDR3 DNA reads TGTGCCAGCAGCTCGGGACAGGGGATCCAGCCCCAGCATTTT.

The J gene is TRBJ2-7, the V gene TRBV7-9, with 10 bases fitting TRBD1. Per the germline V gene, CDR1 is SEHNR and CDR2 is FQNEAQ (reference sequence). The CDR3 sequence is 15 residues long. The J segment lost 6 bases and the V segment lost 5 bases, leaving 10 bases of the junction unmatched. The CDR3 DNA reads TGTGCCAGCAGCCCCCGGGGGACAGGGGCTTTCGAGCAGTACTTC. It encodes CASSPRGTGAFEQYF.

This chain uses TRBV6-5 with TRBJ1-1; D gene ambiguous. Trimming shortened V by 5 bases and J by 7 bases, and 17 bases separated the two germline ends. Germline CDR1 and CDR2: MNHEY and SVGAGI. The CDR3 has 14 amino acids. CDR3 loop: CASSELGPGGEAFF. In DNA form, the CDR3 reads TGTGCCAGCAGTGAATTGGGTCCGGGTGGTGAAGCTTTCTTT.

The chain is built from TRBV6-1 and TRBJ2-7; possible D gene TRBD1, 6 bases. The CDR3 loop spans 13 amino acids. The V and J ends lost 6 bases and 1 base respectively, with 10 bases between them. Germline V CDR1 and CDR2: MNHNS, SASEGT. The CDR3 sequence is CASRAGQSYEQYF. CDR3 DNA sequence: TGTGCCAGCAGGGCAGGACAGTCCTACGAGCAGTACTTC.

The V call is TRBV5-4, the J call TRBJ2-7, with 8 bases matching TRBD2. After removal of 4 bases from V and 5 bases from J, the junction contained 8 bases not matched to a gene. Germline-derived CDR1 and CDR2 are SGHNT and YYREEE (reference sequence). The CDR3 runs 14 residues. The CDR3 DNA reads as TGTGCCAGCAGCCGCGACGCGGGAGGCGACGAGCAGTACTTC. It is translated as CASSRDAGGDEQYF. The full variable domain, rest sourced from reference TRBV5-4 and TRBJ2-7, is ETGVTQSPTHLIKTRGQQVTLRCSSQSGHNTVSWYQQALGQGPQFIFQYYREEENGRGNFPPRFSGLQFPNYSSELNVNALELDDSALYLCASSRDAGGDEQYFGPGTRLTVT.

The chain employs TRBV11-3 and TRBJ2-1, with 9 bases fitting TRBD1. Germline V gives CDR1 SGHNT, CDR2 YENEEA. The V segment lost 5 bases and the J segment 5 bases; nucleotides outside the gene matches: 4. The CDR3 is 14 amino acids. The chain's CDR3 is CASSPWTGDNEQFF. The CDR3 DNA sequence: TGTGCCAGCAGCCCCTGGACAGGGGACAATGAGCAGTTCTTC. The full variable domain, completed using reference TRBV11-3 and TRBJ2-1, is EAGVVQSPRYKIIEKKQPVAFWCNPISGHNTLYWYLQNLGQGPELLIRYENEEAVDDSQLPKDRFSAERLKGVDSTLKIQPAELGDSAVYLCASSPWTGDNEQFFGPGTRLTVL.

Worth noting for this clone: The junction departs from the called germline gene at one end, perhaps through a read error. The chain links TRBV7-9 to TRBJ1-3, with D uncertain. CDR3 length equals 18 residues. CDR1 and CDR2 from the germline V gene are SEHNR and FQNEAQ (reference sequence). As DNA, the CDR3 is TGTTCCAGCAGCTTAAGTCTGGGCGTGGCATTCTCTGGAAACACCATATATTTT. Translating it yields CSSSLSLGVAFSGNTIYF.